This T cell receptor (beta chain) originates from a study of blood T cells in healthy people across ages. This CDR3 has 14 residues. V was shortened by 1 base and J by 9 bases, with 13 bases between the two germline ends. Germline lookup yields CDR1 MNHNS and CDR2 SASEGT. This clonotype was observed a handful of times. Primed by a sample-barcoded 5' primer and a J-beta primer mix, a second PCR proceeded for about 7 to 11 cycles. MiXCR, applied by TCRdb to the 5' RACE reads, yields one record per CDR3 protein. Among 790,000 or so distinct CDR3 sequences, less than 60% were seen once, and the ten largest hold 15% to 20%.

The sample comprised blood. The TCR was taken from a man at least 80 years old in good health. The chain employs TRBV6-1 and TRBJ2-4, with D hard to call. The CDR3 sequence: CASSEGIGMTIQYF. CDR3 nucleotides: TGTGCCAGCAGTGAAGGGATAGGCATGACCATTCAGTACTTC.